The 20 T cell receptor beta chains listed next were all sequenced from one sample in a study of response to subunit inactivated influenza vaccine. TCRdb re-called the RT-PCR reads with MiXCR, one entry per CDR3 protein. The table lists under 800,000 distinct CDR3 sequences, approximately 15% of them singletons. The source was PBMCs from blood, collected less than 15 days before vaccination. The receptors stem from a man aged 50 to 59 who received an inactivated influenza vaccine.

DNA for the CDR3: TGTGCCAGCAGCTTTGATCCCGGACGGTACGAGCAGTACTTC. Its translation: CASSFDPGRYEQYF. This chain links TRBV6-2 or TRBV6-3 with TRBJ2-7, with D unresolved. Germline CDR1 and CDR2: MNHEY and SVGEGT. There are 14 residues in the CDR3. Trimming removed 6 bases at V and 4 bases at J, with 16 bases between.

This clonotype was picked up a small number of times. V usage is TRBV12-3 or TRBV12-4 and J usage is TRBJ2-3; D ambiguous. CDR3 length equals 15 residues. Trimming removed 3 bases at V and 4 bases at J, with 14 bases between. The CDR3 region has the DNA TGTGCCAGCAGTTTCGCCCCCACAGTCTCAGATACGCAGTATTTT. Translating gives CASSFAPTVSDTQYF.

The V call is TRBV20-1, the J call TRBJ2-2; D remains ambiguous. Germline lookup yields CDR1 DFQATT and CDR2 SNEGSKA (reference sequence). This CDR3 spans 15 amino acids. The V end was cut by 0 bases, the J end by 6 bases, with 14 bases between. DNA for the CDR3: TGCAGTGCTAGAGAGGTTCACTGGTCCGCCGGGGAGCTGTTTTTT. Protein product: CSAREVHWSAGELFF.

The sample holds a few counts of this clonotype. The V and J genes are TRBV28 and TRBJ2-2, with D possibly matching TRBD1 (6 bases). V shed 1 base and J shed 1 base, with 13 bases lying between them. The length of the CDR3 is 17 residues. Per germline, CDR1 MDHEN and CDR2 SYDVKM. The CDR3 DNA sequence: TGTGCCAGCAGTTTATTAGGGGGACACCAGAACACCGGGGAGCTGTTTTTT. It encodes CASSLLGGHQNTGELFF.

The chain uses TRBV29-1 and TRBJ2-7; TRBD1 is a possible D gene (5 bases). Trimming cost V 8 bases and J 3 bases, with 11 bases left between them. Germline V gene data show CDR1 as SQVTM and CDR2 as ANQGSEA. The CDR3 is 11 amino acids. The chain's CDR3 is CSIGVNYEQYF. In nucleotides, the CDR3 is TGCAGCATAGGGGTAAACTACGAGCAGTACTTC.

This clonotype was found many times. The chain carries TRBV28 and TRBJ1-2, with TRBD1 matching 9 bases. This CDR3 comprises 13 residues. Trimming took 6 bases from V and 6 from J; bases not matched to a gene: 5. CDR1 and CDR2 from the germline V gene are MDHEN and SYDVKM. The chain's CDR3 is CASRRTGENGYTF. CDR3 nucleotide sequence: TGTGCCAGCAGAAGGACAGGGGAAAATGGCTACACCTTC.

J is TRBJ2-1 and V is TRBV11-2; 7 bases match TRBD2. V shed 5 bases and J 10 bases; nucleotides not matched to a gene: 14. The CDR3 spans 15 residues. The V gene's germline CDR1 is SGHAT and CDR2 FQNNGV. CDR3 coding DNA: TGTGCCAGCAGCCTCCAAGCCGCGGGAGTAAAGGAGCAGTTCTTC. It yields the protein CASSLQAAGVKEQFF.

CDR3: CASSQGVGDTGELFF. DNA for the CDR3: TGTGCCAGCAGTCAAGGGGTGGGGGACACCGGGGAGCTGTTTTTT. The chain carries TRBV6-1 and TRBJ2-2, with D perhaps assigned TRBD1 or TRBD2 (5 bases each). Trimming stripped 5 bases from V and 3 bases from J, with 13 bases between. The germline V gene has CDR1 MNHNS and CDR2 SASEGT. The CDR3 is made up of 15 amino acids.

This clonotype was counted between two and nine times. V usage is TRBV10-2 and J usage is TRBJ2-2; TRBD2 is a possible D gene (6 bases). Deletions cut 3 bases from V and 3 bases from J, with 11 bases between. Germline CDR1 WSHSY, CDR2 SAAADI. CDR3 length: 15 amino acids. The CDR3 DNA sequence: TGCGCCAGCAGTGAACTGCGGGGACACACCGGGGAGCTGTTTTTT. Translated: CASSELRGHTGELFF.

This clonotype was counted between two and nine times. This rearrangement joins TRBV20-1 to TRBJ1-1; 10 positions match TRBD1. V was clipped by 5 bases and J by 3 bases; unmatched bases: 6. CDR1 and CDR2 (germline): DFQATT, SNEGSKA (reference sequence). The length of the CDR3 is 14 residues. The CDR3 loop is CSAAEGQGHTEAFF. The CDR3 bases are TGCAGTGCTGCCGAGGGACAGGGGCACACTGAAGCTTTCTTT.

This clonotype appeared a few times. CDR3 amino acids: CASSQDLGHHTYEQYF. For the CDR3, the DNA is TGTGCCAGCAGCCAAGACCTCGGACACCATACCTACGAGCAGTACTTC. This chain connects TRBV4-2 to TRBJ2-7; D might be TRBD1 (5 bases). The CDR3 spans 16 residues. V was clipped by 0 bases and J by 2 bases, with 14 bases between them. Germline V gene sequence: CDR1 LGHNA, CDR2 YNFKEQ.

This chain joins TRBV28 and TRBJ2-7, with 7 bases lining up with TRBD1. Trimming took 5 bases from V and 7 from J; bases not matched to a gene: 14. Germline V gene data show CDR1 as MDHEN and CDR2 as SYDVKM. CDR3 length equals 15 residues. The CDR3 DNA is TGTGCCAGCAGTCTTACCGGGACAGCCCTTCGGGAGCAGTACTTC. Its translation is CASSLTGTALREQYF.

In this sample, this clonotype turned up once. The chain couples TRBV20-1 to TRBJ2-3; D unresolved. The V gene lost 0 bases and the J gene lost 5 bases, with 15 bases spanning the gap. Germline CDR1 reads DFQATT; CDR2 reads SNEGSKA (reference sequence). The CDR3 is 15 amino acids. The CDR3 region is CSARDIARQVDTQYF. As DNA, the CDR3 is TGCAGTGCTAGAGATATAGCTCGGCAGGTAGATACGCAGTATTTT.

The chain is built from TRBV4-1 and TRBJ1-6, with D maybe TRBD1 (5 bases). Trimming stripped 4 bases from V and 9 bases from J, with 16 bases between. Germline V CDR1 and CDR2: MGHRA, YSYEKL. The CDR3 extends over 15 amino acids. In nucleotides, the CDR3 is TGCGCCAGCAGCCCTCGGGACGGTGATTCTTCACCCCTCCACTTT. Amino acid sequence: CASSPRDGDSSPLHF.

The chain recombines TRBV11-2 with TRBJ2-5; 14 bases are a match to TRBD2. Trimming cost V 6 bases and J 0 bases; bases outside gene matches: 9. There are 18 residues in the CDR3. From germline, CDR1 is SGHAT and CDR2 FQNNGV. The CDR3 nucleotides read TGTGCCAGCAGTCTAATTTCGGGACTAGCGGGGGACCAAGAGACCCAGTACTTC. Translated: CASSLISGLAGDQETQYF.

J is TRBJ2-5 and V is TRBV11-2; 7 bases map to TRBD1. The CDR3 has 15 amino acids. V lost 6 bases and J lost 5; bases outside the gene matches: 12. The germline CDR1 and CDR2 sequences are SGHAT and FQNNGV. The CDR3 loop reads CASRWKQGYGETQYF. For the CDR3, the DNA is TGTGCCAGCAGGTGGAAACAGGGGTACGGGGAGACCCAGTACTTC.

A few counts support this clonotype. The V gene is TRBV9, the J gene TRBJ2-3; TRBD2 aligns across 7 bases. V shed 4 bases and J 4 bases; nucleotides not matched to a gene: 9. In germline, CDR1 is SGDLS, CDR2 YYNGEE. The CDR3 is 15 amino acids. As DNA, the CDR3 is TGTGCCAGCAGCCCCCCGGCGGGAGAGCCAGATACGCAGTATTTT. It encodes CASSPPAGEPDTQYF. Full variable domain (missing parts from reference TRBV9 and TRBJ2-3): DSGVTQTPKHLITATGQRVTLRCSPRSGDLSVYWYQQSLDQGLQFLIQYYNGEERAKGNILERFSAQQFPDLHSELNLSSLELGDSALYFCASSPPAGEPDTQYFGPGTRLTVL.

This clonotype was counted only a few times. V gene TRBV13 combines with J gene TRBJ2-7; D might be TRBD1 or TRBD2, each matching 6 bases. V gave up 0 bases and J gave up 3 bases, with 21 bases separating them. The CDR3 length is 18 residues. From germline, CDR1 is PRHDT and CDR2 FYEKMQ (reference sequence). CDR3 protein: CASSLGRRQGRLGYEQYF. CDR3 nucleotide sequence: TGTGCCAGCAGCTTAGGTCGTCGGCAGGGGAGGTTGGGCTACGAGCAGTACTTC.

The chain employs TRBV28 and TRBJ2-5, with a weak D call TRBD2 (6 bases). This CDR3 is 15 amino acids long. Germline lookup yields CDR1 MDHEN and CDR2 SYDVKM. V lost 0 bases and J 5 bases, leaving 13 bases between the germline ends. This chain's CDR3 is CASSLWGQGGETQYF. CDR3 nucleotide sequence: TGTGCCAGCAGTTTATGGGGCCAGGGAGGCGAGACCCAGTACTTC.

V usage is TRBV5-1 and J usage is TRBJ2-7; TRBD2 aligns across 10 bases. In germline, CDR1 is SGHRS, CDR2 YFSETQ. V shed 3 bases, J shed 3 bases, and the junction held 9 bases outside the gene matches. The CDR3 runs 16 residues. In DNA, the CDR3 is TGCGCCAGCAGCTACAGGACTAGCGGATACGACTACGAGCAGTACTTC. This sequence encodes CASSYRTSGYDYEQYF.